The clone carrying this TCR beta chain was recorded a few times. No antigen is known for it. The final CDR3 position lacks the conserved phenylalanine or tryptophan, pointing to a likely read error. The DNA is left out, because the CDR3 cannot be placed on it with certainty; the CDR3 is given as TCRdb lists it. The record originates from a study of T cell responses to AZD1222 COVID-19 vaccine. The V gene's germline CDR1 is SGHNT and CDR2 YENEEA. The CDR3 adds up to 9 amino acids, both ends counted. General observations from the study: The span of vaccine-associated CD4 TCRs extended across spike, with dominance at 160-218 and 743-854. Baseline serostatus was positive in only a handful of AZD1222 recipients. It should be noted that donors were predominantly white British and more often female, and clonal diversity was possibly underestimated.

TCRdb's table, derived via immunoSEQ multiplex PCR, lists solely in-frame clones and lacks some. The sample consists of 66,000 or so clones, 79% of them appearing once. Sample: peripheral blood, taken on day 0 of MenACWY control vaccination. The chain is built from TRBV11-3 and TRBJ1-1. The receptor was isolated from an adult in good health. CDR3 residues: CASSLRGEG.